This T cell receptor beta chain is drawn from a study of T cell responses to AZD1222 COVID-19 vaccine. V lost 3 bases to trimming and J lost 0 bases, with 18 bases between them. The CDR3 totals 18 residues. CDR1 and CDR2 from the germline V gene are SGHDT and YYEEEE. TCRdb keeps only in-frame clones here, not all; method: immunoSEQ multiplex PCR. The sample records 150,000 to 200,000 clones, 87% being singletons. Sample: peripheral blood, taken on day 0 of MenACWY control vaccination. The origin of this receptor is an adult in good health. V and J are TRBV5-6 and TRBJ1-4; D is possibly TRBD1 (6 bases). CDR3 in amino acids: CASSWGPGTTTTNEKLFF. Here the CDR3 DNA reads TGTGCCAGCAGCTGGGGCCCCGGGACAACCACAACTAATGAAAAACTGTTTTTT.